These 12 T cell receptor beta chains were sequenced from one sample in a study of cytomegalovirus exposure and HLA in healthy donors. 13 Jbeta primers and 60 Vbeta primers were used for the PCR. The data were produced by immunoSEQ multiplex PCR, yet TCRdb's version contains in-frame clones alone and is incomplete. This table has about 130,000 clones, approximately 78% appearing once. The specimen was PBMCs. Every receptor here comes from a woman in her thirties or forties in good health and CMV-seropositive.

This clone was recorded once. The V gene is TRBV19, the J gene TRBJ2-5; 9 bases fit TRBD2. Looked up from germline, CDR1 is LNHDA and CDR2 is SQIVND (reference sequence). CDR3 size: 15 residues. The trim removed 8 bases at V and 5 bases at J, leaving 12 bases unmatched. This CDR3 reads CASSDSGSIGETQYF. In nucleotides, the CDR3 is TGTGCCAGTTCGGATAGCGGGAGTATAGGGGAGACCCAGTACTTC.

In its sample, this clone was seen a few times. This chain joins TRBV4-1 and TRBJ1-3, with 10 bases that match TRBD1. V shed 4 bases, J shed 4 bases, and the junction held 4 bases outside the gene matches. CDR1 and CDR2 (germline): MGHRA, YSYEKL. The CDR3 loop spans 15 amino acids. The CDR3 DNA sequence: TGCGCCAGCAGCCGAGGGACAGGGGCGGGAAACACCATATATTTT. It specifies CASSRGTGAGNTIYF.

The chain couples TRBV13 to TRBJ1-4; D might be TRBD1 (6 bases). The CDR3 has 18 residues. V was cut by 5 bases and J by 8 bases, with 27 bases left in between. Germline V gene lookup returns CDR1 PRHDT and CDR2 FYEKMQ (reference sequence). CDR3 nucleotide sequence: TGTGCCAGCAGCCTGCTCGGTGATAGGGGGGGCAGGAGCGAAAAACTGTTTTTT. As protein: CASSLLGDRGGRSEKLFF.

The chain employs TRBV18 and TRBJ1-3, with D unresolved. CDR1 is KGHSH and CDR2 is LQKENI in the germline V gene. The length of the CDR3 is 15 residues. The V end lost 8 bases, the J end lost 0 bases, and 14 bases lay between the germline ends. This CDR3 reads CASALVASSGNTIYF. For the CDR3, the DNA is TGTGCCAGCGCCCTGGTTGCGAGCTCTGGAAACACCATATATTTT. Full variable domain (missing parts from reference TRBV18 and TRBJ1-3): NAGVMQNPRHLVRRRGQEARLRCSPMKGHSHVYWYRQLPEEGLKFMVYLQKENIIDESGMPKERFSAEFPKEGPSILRIQQVVRGDSAAYFCASALVASSGNTIYFGEGSWLTVV.

The chain uses TRBV5-4 and TRBJ2-7, with 14 bases lining up with TRBD2. CDR1 is SGHNT and CDR2 is YYREEE in the germline V gene (reference sequence). The CDR3 is made up of 20 amino acids. V shed 2 bases and J 1 base; nucleotides not matched to a gene: 14. The CDR3 nucleotides read TGTGCCAGCAGCTTCGGCTCAGGGACTAGCGGGAGACGAGATTCCTACGAGCAGTACTTC. It translates to CASSFGSGTSGRRDSYEQYF. The variable domain in full, completed from reference TRBV5-4 and TRBJ2-7, reads ETGVTQSPTHLIKTRGQQVTLRCSSQSGHNTVSWYQQALGQGPQFIFQYYREEENGRGNFPPRFSGLQFPNYSSELNVNALELDDSALYLCASSFGSGTSGRRDSYEQYFGPGTRLTVT.

The chain employs TRBV6-1 and TRBJ1-1; D gene unclear. Germline CDR1 reads MNHNS; CDR2 reads SASEGT. The CDR3 totals 13 residues. The germline V and J ends were trimmed by 8 bases and 4 bases, with 14 bases remaining between them. This CDR3 reads CASVVGRATEAFF. CDR3 coding DNA: TGTGCCAGCGTTGTCGGGAGGGCCACTGAAGCTTTCTTT.

The genes are TRBV28 and TRBJ2-1, with 14 nucleotides matching TRBD2. Germline V gene sequence: CDR1 MDHEN, CDR2 SYDVKM. The length of the CDR3 is 16 residues. V gave up 6 bases and J gave up 9 bases; unmatched junction bases: 10. This CDR3 is CASSLGLAGVGGEQFF. The CDR3 DNA is TGTGCCAGCAGCCTGGGACTAGCGGGGGTAGGGGGTGAGCAGTTCTTC.

This chain uses TRBV29-1 with TRBJ2-7; the D gene is possibly TRBD2 (7 bases). Germline V lookup: CDR1 SQVTM, CDR2 ANQGSEA. V was pared by 6 bases and J by 4 bases, with 16 bases between. The CDR3 runs to 13 residues. The CDR3 coding sequence is TGCAGCGTGGAGGGGGGGAATCTTTACGAGCAGTACTTC. Amino acid sequence: CSVEGGNLYEQYF.

This chain uses TRBV2 with TRBJ2-2, with D tentatively TRBD2 (6 bases). This CDR3 comprises 14 residues. Trimming removed 8 bases from V and 1 base from J, with 11 bases in between. Germline V gives CDR1 SNHLY, CDR2 FYNNEI. CDR3 sequence (DNA): TGTGCCAGCGAGGGGCGGGGGAACACCGGGGAGCTGTTTTTT. Protein product: CASEGRGNTGELFF.

This chain uses TRBV10-3 with TRBJ2-7; 11 nucleotides match TRBD2. In germline, CDR1 is ENHRY, CDR2 SYGVKD. The CDR3 is made up of 15 amino acids. V lost 6 bases and J lost 5; bases outside the gene matches: 9. The CDR3 coding sequence is TGTGCCATCAGGGGTAGCGGGGGGGCCACCCACGAGCAGTACTTC. It specifies CAIRGSGGATHEQYF.

Note on this clone: The identical CDR3 is also encoded by other nucleotide sequences in the sample. The chain recombines TRBV10-3 with TRBJ2-3; no clear D gene. This CDR3 spans 14 amino acids. In germline, CDR1 is ENHRY, CDR2 SYGVKD. V was clipped by 0 bases and J by 1 base, with 5 bases between them. The DNA of the CDR3 is TGTGCCATCAGTGAGTCGACTGGCACAGATACGCAGTATTTT. Translating it yields CAISESTGTDTQYF.

V is TRBV25-1 and J is TRBJ1-3; 9 nucleotides align to TRBD1. The trim removed 4 bases at V and 0 bases at J, leaving 4 bases unmatched. The germline V gene encodes CDR1 MGHDK and CDR2 SYGVNS. There are 16 residues in the CDR3. The CDR3 sequence: CASSGGTGTSGNTIYF. The DNA for the CDR3 is TGTGCCAGCAGTGGTGGGACAGGGACCTCTGGAAACACCATATATTTT.